These 20 T cell receptor beta chains were all obtained from the same sample, sequenced in a study of CD8 T cells in ankylosing spondylitis. No antigen has been identified for these receptors. Via MiXCR, TCRdb re-called the 5' RACE reads, giving one row per CDR3 protein. This sample has under 250,000 distinct CDR3 sequences, with 5.5% to 7.5% found just once. Study outcomes and limitations: Roughly eight highly homologous variants made up a TCR beta motif that seemed to typify ankylosing spondylitis blood.

The sample taken for sequencing was blood, either unsorted or a sorted T cell fraction (not recorded which). Every receptor here comes from a male donor with ankylosing spondylitis.

This clonotype has a handful of counts. The J gene is TRBJ1-5, the V gene TRBV29-1; no definite D call. The CDR3 totals 13 residues. V shed 3 bases and J shed 3 bases, with 9 bases lying between them. Germline values: CDR1 SQVTM, CDR2 ANQGSEA. CDR3 in amino acids: CSVDTGYNQPQHF. The CDR3 DNA reads as TGCAGCGTTGATACCGGATACAATCAGCCCCAGCATTTT.

At least ten counts were recorded for this clonotype. The chain uses TRBV29-1 and TRBJ2-1; possible D gene TRBD2, 6 bases. The CDR3 has 14 residues. Germline CDR1 reads SQVTM; CDR2 reads ANQGSEA. V was shortened by 0 bases and J by 9 bases, with 15 bases between the two germline ends. The CDR3 region is CSVEDPGVSGEQFF. The CDR3 nucleotides read TGCAGCGTTGAAGATCCGGGGGTCTCGGGTGAGCAGTTCTTC.

Ten or more counts support this clonotype. The genes are TRBV7-8 and TRBJ1-5; no reliable D call. Germline CDR1 is SGHVS and CDR2 is FQNEAQ. Trimming left V 3 bases short and J 1 base short, with 10 bases between. CDR3 length equals 15 residues. The CDR3 spells CASSLGSRSNQPQHF. The CDR3 DNA reads as TGTGCCAGCAGCTTGGGTAGCCGAAGCAATCAGCCCCAGCATTTT. Variable domain in full (rest from reference TRBV7-8 and TRBJ1-5): GAGVSQSPRYKVAKRGQDVALRCDPISGHVSLFWYQQALGQGPEFLTYFQNEAQLDKSGLPSDRFFAERPEGSVSTLKIQRTQQEDSAVYLCASSLGSRSNQPQHFGDGTRLSIL.

This clonotype was counted at least ten times. This rearrangement joins TRBV9 to TRBJ2-1, with 9 positions matching TRBD1. With 2 bases clipped from V and 6 bases from J, the junction kept 6 bases outside the gene matches. In germline, CDR1 is SGDLS, CDR2 YYNGEE. The CDR3 has 15 amino acids. The CDR3 loop is CASSVGTGRGNEQFF. CDR3 DNA sequence: TGTGCCAGCAGCGTCGGGACAGGGAGAGGCAATGAGCAGTTCTTC.

In its sample, this clonotype was seen many times. The chain carries TRBV7-9 and TRBJ2-5; no clear D gene. The CDR3 runs to 16 residues. The germline V gene encodes CDR1 SEHNR and CDR2 FQNEAQ (reference sequence). V dropped 1 base and J dropped 1 base, with 13 bases sitting between them. Here the CDR3 reads CASSLGLGSPQETQYF. CDR3 DNA sequence: TGTGCCAGCAGCTTAGGCCTTGGCAGTCCCCAAGAGACCCAGTACTTC.

This clonotype appeared a few times. V and J are TRBV25-1 and TRBJ2-2, with 9 bases identical to TRBD2. The CDR3 runs to 12 residues. Per the germline V gene, CDR1 is MGHDK and CDR2 is SYGVNS. The V gene end was trimmed by 8 bases and the J gene end by 8 bases; junction bases not matched to a gene: 3. This CDR3 is CASPSGKGELFF. The CDR3, as DNA: TGTGCCAGCCCTAGCGGGAAGGGGGAGCTGTTTTTT.

This clonotype appeared once. The gene calls are TRBV20-1 and TRBJ2-2; D is unresolved. Per the germline V gene, CDR1 is DFQATT and CDR2 is SNEGSKA (reference sequence). Trimming removed 3 bases from V and 7 bases from J, with 6 bases in between. The CDR3 extends over 11 amino acids. CDR3 in amino acids: CSARTGGELFF. In nucleotides, the CDR3 is TGCAGTGCTAGGACGGGCGGGGAGCTGTTTTTT.

This clonotype was observed many times. The chain employs TRBV27 and TRBJ2-7; D may be TRBD1 (5 bases). V lost 9 bases, J lost 0 bases, and 15 bases lay in between. The CDR3 is 14 residues long. Germline loops: CDR1 MNHEY, CDR2 SMNVEV (reference sequence). CDR3 residues: CASKTLDNSYEQYF. The CDR3 DNA reads as TGTGCCAGTAAGACGCTGGACAACTCCTACGAGCAGTACTTC.

The sample holds many counts of this clonotype. This chain uses TRBV5-1 with TRBJ1-1, with D tentatively TRBD1 (6 bases). V was pared by 0 bases and J by 8 bases, with 11 bases between. The CDR3 runs to 13 residues. Germline CDR1 and CDR2: SGHRS and YFSETQ. The CDR3 DNA reads as TGCGCCAGCAGCTTGGCCGGGACATACGAAGCTTTCTTT. It specifies CASSLAGTYEAFF.

This clonotype appeared many times. The chain combines TRBV4-1 with TRBJ2-7; 12 nucleotides align to TRBD2. The CDR3 length is 16 residues. Germline V gene sequence: CDR1 MGHRA, CDR2 YSYEKL. V dropped 4 bases and J dropped 4; count of bases not matched to a gene: 8. In nucleotides, the CDR3 is TGCGCCAGCAGCCCCTACCTAGCGGGAGGGCCTTACGAGCAGTACTTC. This translates into CASSPYLAGGPYEQYF.

This clonotype was seen many times. The chain has TRBV11-1 and TRBJ2-3; TRBD2 agrees at 7 bases. The ends lost 5 bases at V and 13 bases at J; junction bases unmatched: 12. The CDR3 is 13 amino acids. Germline CDR1 reads SGHAT; CDR2 reads FQDESV (reference sequence). CDR3 in DNA: TGTGCCAGCAGCCGTTCCGGGACTACGATGGAGTATTTT. This sequence encodes CASSRSGTTMEYF.

This clonotype was picked up a small number of times. The J gene is TRBJ2-6, the V gene TRBV28; the D gene is possibly TRBD1 (6 bases). V shed 6 bases and J shed 1 base, with 10 bases lying between them. CDR1 and CDR2 from the germline V gene are MDHEN and SYDVKM. This CDR3 comprises 15 residues. The CDR3 is CASSPTGSGANVLTF. CDR3 DNA: TGTGCCAGCAGCCCCACAGGGTCTGGGGCCAACGTCCTGACTTTC.

This clonotype was counted at least ten times. This chain links TRBV28 with TRBJ2-7; 7 bases line up with TRBD2. The CDR3 extends over 15 amino acids. V dropped 0 bases and J dropped 0; count of bases not matched to a gene: 2. Per germline, CDR1 MDHEN and CDR2 SYDVKM. This CDR3 reads CASSLWGTNSYEQYF. The CDR3 DNA follows: TGTGCCAGCAGTTTATGGGGGACTAACTCCTACGAGCAGTACTTC.

Many counts were recorded for this clonotype. The chain couples TRBV11-2 to TRBJ2-1; 8 bases match TRBD1. This CDR3 spans 19 amino acids. The germline V gene encodes CDR1 SGHAT and CDR2 FQNNGV. The trim removed 4 bases at V and 2 bases at J, leaving 16 bases unmatched. Written as DNA, the CDR3 is TGTGCCAGCAGCTCCCGCCCCTTTGTAGACAGGGGCCCCTACAATGAGCAGTTCTTC. This encodes CASSSRPFVDRGPYNEQFF.

Ten or more counts support this clonotype. The genes are TRBV7-9 and TRBJ1-1; possibly TRBD1 for D (5 bases). V lost 6 bases to trimming and J lost 0 bases, with 8 bases between them. Germline CDR1 and CDR2: SEHNR and FQNEAQ (reference sequence). The CDR3 spans 13 residues. The CDR3 loop reads CASRGPVNTEAFF. The DNA for the CDR3 is TGTGCCAGCAGGGGACCGGTGAACACTGAAGCTTTCTTT.

This clonotype was seen ten or more times. The V and J genes are TRBV4-1 and TRBJ2-1; 8 nucleotides line up with TRBD1. Trimming at V came to 4 bases and at J to 6 bases, leaving 11 bases not matched to a gene. In germline, CDR1 is MGHRA, CDR2 YSYEKL. The CDR3 spans 16 residues. Here the CDR3 reads CASSLIRDRPRNEQFF. CDR3 bases: TGCGCCAGCAGCCTGATCCGGGACAGGCCCCGCAATGAGCAGTTCTTC.

This clonotype has ten or more counts. The chain has TRBV12-3 or TRBV12-4 and TRBJ2-5, with D perhaps matching TRBD1 or TRBD2 (5 bases each). The CDR3 runs 15 residues. V was pared by 2 bases and J by 6 bases, with 16 bases between. The CDR3 DNA follows: TGTGCCAGCAGTTTACCCCGGGACCCTACGCAGACCCAGTACTTC. Its protein product is CASSLPRDPTQTQYF.

This clonotype was observed many times. The V and J genes are TRBV9 and TRBJ2-7, with 9 bases identical to TRBD1. The junction had 11 bases not matched to a gene; V was cut back by 4 bases and J by 6 bases. Germline values: CDR1 SGDLS, CDR2 YYNGEE. The CDR3 covers 15 residues. CDR3 in DNA: TGTGCCAGCAGCCCCCTGGGGACAGGGAGTATCGAGCAGTACTTC. Amino acid sequence: CASSPLGTGSIEQYF. The whole variable domain, filled in from reference TRBV9 and TRBJ2-7, reads DSGVTQTPKHLITATGQRVTLRCSPRSGDLSVYWYQQSLDQGLQFLIQYYNGEERAKGNILERFSAQQFPDLHSELNLSSLELGDSALYFCASSPLGTGSIEQYFGPGTRLTVT.

This clonotype was counted only a few times. V usage is TRBV20-1 and J usage is TRBJ2-1, with no clear D. Germline CDR1 is DFQATT and CDR2 is SNEGSKA (reference sequence). The germline V and J ends were trimmed by 6 bases and 6 bases, with 9 bases remaining between them. The CDR3 covers 11 residues. The CDR3 DNA sequence: TGCAGTGCCCCGGGTAGCAATGAGCAGTTCTTC. Protein: CSAPGSNEQFF.

In its sample, this clonotype was seen many times. The J gene is TRBJ1-1, the V gene TRBV5-1; D is unclear. The V gene's germline CDR1 is SGHRS and CDR2 YFSETQ. V shed 4 bases and J shed 1 base, with 14 bases lying between them. The CDR3 contains 15 residues. The chain's CDR3 is CASSAVTNPNTEAFF. CDR3 nucleotides: TGCGCCAGCAGCGCGGTGACTAATCCGAACACTGAAGCTTTCTTT.